The clone carrying this TCR beta chain was seen repeatedly, ten times or more. This CDR3 contains 13 residues. Trimming cost V 7 bases and J 3 bases; bases outside gene matches: 6. Germline loops: CDR1 SQVTM, CDR2 ANQGSEA. The data belong to a study of blood T cells in healthy people across ages. Peripheral blood from each donor was collected in a volume of ten milliliters. A second roughly 6 to 11 cycle PCR used barcoded and J-beta primers. The authors tagged each cDNA molecule using a template-switch adaptor with 12 random nucleotides. TCRdb ran MiXCR on the 5' RACE reads and lists one entry per CDR3 protein. The data contain 850,000 to 950,000 distinct CDR3 sequences, about 28% of them singletons.

V and J are TRBV29-1 and TRBJ2-1; 7 bases fit TRBD2. The sample comprised blood. This clonotype was sampled from a woman at least 80 years old in good health. In DNA, the CDR3 is TGCAGCGCCCGGGGGGACTACTACAATGAGCAGTTCTTC. Protein: CSARGDYYNEQFF.